This T cell receptor beta chain comes out of a study of blood T cell repertoires in COVID-19. The wider study: The cDNA or gDNA used as material had been derived from T cells, B-cell-depleted T cells, or PBMCs.

The CDR3 has 16 residues. The J segment lost 1 base and the V segment lost 6 bases, leaving 11 bases of the junction unmatched. Germline V gene data show CDR1 as MDHEN and CDR2 as SYDVKM. Sequencing was performed with immunoSEQ multiplex PCR; in TCRdb, only in-frame clones are kept and a portion is missing. This sample yields about 160,000 clones, of which 87% are seen a single time; 3.5% to 4.5% belongs to the top ten. This rearrangement joins TRBV28 to TRBJ1-2; 7 positions match TRBD1. The sample comprised PBMCs or T cells enriched from blood (not recorded which). The sequence was obtained from a woman between 40 and 55 years old who had been exposed to COVID-19. This CDR3 reads CASRTPQGQLNYGYTF. Written as DNA, the CDR3 is TGTGCCAGCAGAACACCCCAGGGACAGCTTAACTATGGCTACACCTTC.